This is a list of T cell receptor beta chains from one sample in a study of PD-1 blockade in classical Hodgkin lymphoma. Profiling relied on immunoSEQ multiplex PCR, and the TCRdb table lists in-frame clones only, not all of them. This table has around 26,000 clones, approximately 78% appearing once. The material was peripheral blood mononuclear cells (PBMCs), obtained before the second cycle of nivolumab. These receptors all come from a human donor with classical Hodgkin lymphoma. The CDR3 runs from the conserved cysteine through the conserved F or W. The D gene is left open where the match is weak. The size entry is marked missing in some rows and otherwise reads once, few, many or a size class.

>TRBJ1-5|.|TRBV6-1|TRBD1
CASSEAQQGANQPQHF
TGTGCCAGCAGTGAAGCGCAACAGGGGGCCAATCAGCCCCAGCATTTT
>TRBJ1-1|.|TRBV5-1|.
CASSLGGTVMNTEAFF
TGCGCCAGCAGCCTCGGAGGGACGGTCATGAACACTGAAGCTTTCTTT
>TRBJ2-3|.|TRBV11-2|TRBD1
CASSLMGTGRTDTQYF
TGTGCCAGCAGCTTAATGGGGACAGGGAGGACAGATACGCAGTATTTT
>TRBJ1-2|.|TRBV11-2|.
CASSHTETNYGYTF
TGTGCCAGCAGCCATACCGAGACTAACTATGGCTACACCTTC
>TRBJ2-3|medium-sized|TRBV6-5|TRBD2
CASSYLTSGGTDTQYF
TGTGCCAGCAGTTACTTGACTAGCGGGGGGACAGATACGCAGTATTTT
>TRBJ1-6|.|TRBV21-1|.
CARGRADSYNSPLHF
TGTGCCAGAGGACGGGCAGATTCCTATAATTCACCCCTCCACTTT
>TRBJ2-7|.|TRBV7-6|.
CASSSGDSPQQYF
TGTGCCAGCAGCTCCGGAGACAGTCCGCAGCAGTACTTC
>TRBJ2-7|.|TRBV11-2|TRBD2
CASSLHEPLAESSYEQYF
TGTGCCAGCAGCTTACATGAGCCCCTAGCGGAGAGCTCCTACGAGCAGTACTTC
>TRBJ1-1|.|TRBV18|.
CASSPTIGRSTEAFF
TGTGCCAGCTCACCTACTATAGGGCGAAGCACTGAAGCTTTCTTT
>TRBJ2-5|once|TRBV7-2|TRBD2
CASSSSPPLAGLETQYF
TGTGCCAGCAGCTCAAGTCCCCCCCTAGCGGGGCTAGAGACCCAGTACTTC
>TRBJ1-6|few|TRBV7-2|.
CASSLNGGGSPLHF
TGTGCCAGCAGCTTAAATGGGGGAGGTTCACCCCTCCACTTT
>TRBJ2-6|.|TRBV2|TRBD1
CASRSDRAGANVLTF
TGTGCCAGCAGGTCCGACAGGGCTGGGGCCAACGTCCTGACTTTC
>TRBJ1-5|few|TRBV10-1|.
CASSESMPVRFGQPQHF
TGCGCCAGCAGTGAGTCGATGCCGGTCCGCTTTGGTCAGCCCCAGCATTTT
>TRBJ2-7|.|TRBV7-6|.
CASSLRGDGSYEQYF
TGTGCCAGCAGCTTAAGGGGGGACGGATCCTACGAGCAGTACTTC
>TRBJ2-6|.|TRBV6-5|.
CASSPDGSGANVLTF
TGTGCCAGCAGTCCCGACGGGTCTGGGGCCAACGTCCTGACTTTC
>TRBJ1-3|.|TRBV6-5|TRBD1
CASSYRRTGGNTIYF
TGTGCCAGCAGTTACCGGAGGACAGGGGGAAACACCATATATTTT
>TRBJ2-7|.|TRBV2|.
CASRGGAGTYEQYF
TGTGCCAGCAGGGGCGGGGCCGGGACCTACGAGCAGTACTTC
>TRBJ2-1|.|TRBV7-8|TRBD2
CASLGLANEGSYNEQFF
TGTGCCAGTTTGGGACTAGCGAACGAAGGCTCCTACAATGAGCAGTTCTTC
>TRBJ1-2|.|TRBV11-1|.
CASSFLSYYGYTF
TGTGCCAGCAGCTTTCTCTCGTACTATGGCTACACCTTC
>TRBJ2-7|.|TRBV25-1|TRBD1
CASSGPGQGISYEQYF
TGTGCCAGCAGTGGCCCGGGACAGGGAATCTCCTACGAGCAGTACTTC
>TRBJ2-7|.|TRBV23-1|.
CASSQMGVGSSYEQYF
TGCGCCAGCAGCCAAATGGGGGTTGGCTCCTCCTACGAGCAGTACTTC
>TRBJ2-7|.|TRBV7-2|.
CASSPRDGAYEQYF
TGTGCCAGCAGCCCGCGGGACGGTGCCTACGAGCAGTACTTC
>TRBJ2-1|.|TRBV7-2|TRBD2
CASSFLFQRDLMEQFF
TGTGCCAGCAGCTTCCTCTTCCAGCGGGATCTTATGGAGCAGTTCTTC
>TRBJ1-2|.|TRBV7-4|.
CASSLNGGIDGYTF
TGTGCCAGCAGCTTGAACGGGGGGATAGATGGCTACACCTTC
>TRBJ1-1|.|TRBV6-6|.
CASSYLGPNTEAFF
TGTGCCAGCAGTTACTTGGGACCGAACACTGAAGCTTTCTTT
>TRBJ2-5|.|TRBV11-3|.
CASSLNLRETQYF
TGTGCCAGCAGCTTAAATCTCCGGGAGACCCAGTACTTC
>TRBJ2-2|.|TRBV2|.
CASIQGFSNTGELFF
TGTGCCAGCATACAGGGATTTTCCAACACCGGGGAGCTGTTTTTT
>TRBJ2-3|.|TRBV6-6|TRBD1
CASSYPGQGLTDTQYF
TGTGCCAGCAGTTACCCGGGACAGGGACTCACAGATACGCAGTATTTT
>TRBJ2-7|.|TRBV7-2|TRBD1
CASSLGLGTGTYEQYF
TGTGCCAGCAGCTTAGGATTGGGGACAGGGACCTACGAGCAGTACTTC
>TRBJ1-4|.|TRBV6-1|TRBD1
CASNAGTGLEKLFF
TGTGCCAGCAACGCCGGGACAGGCCTTGAAAAACTGTTTTTT
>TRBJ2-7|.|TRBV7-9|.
CASSEDALSYEQYF
TGTGCCAGCAGCGAAGATGCCCTATCCTACGAGCAGTACTTC
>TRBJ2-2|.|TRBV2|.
CASTAANTGELFF
TGTGCCAGCACCGCGGCGAACACCGGGGAGCTGTTTTTT
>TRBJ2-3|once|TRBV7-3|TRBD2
CASSSRGLAGGLGTDTQYF
TGTGCCAGCAGCTCCCGAGGACTAGCGGGGGGGCTGGGCACAGATACGCAGTATTTT
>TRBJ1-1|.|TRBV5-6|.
CASSWAQMNTEAFF
TGTGCCAGCAGCTGGGCCCAAATGAACACTGAAGCTTTCTTT